This T cell receptor (beta chain) was recorded in a study of T-cell memory formation after mild COVID-19. Across the whole study: TCR clustering was largely donor specific. Study results and limitations: Certain responding clones were present in pre-infection memory, suggesting participation of cross-reactive memory.

Details on this clonotype: Its antigen is not known.

CDR3 size: 13 residues. The germline V gene encodes CDR1 SGHVS and CDR2 FQNEAQ. The V end lost 6 bases, the J end lost 8 bases, and 11 bases lay between the germline ends. In TCRdb, the 5' RACE reads were re-called with MiXCR into one record per CDR3 protein. The sample lists around 340,000 distinct CDR3 sequences; around 13% were seen once. Input material: PBMCs or a T cell subset sorted from them (not recorded which). The receptor comes from a man between 18 and 29 years old who had mild COVID-19 (a few samples of this study predate the infection). Cell type and time point are not known. V is TRBV7-8 and J is TRBJ1-6, with D possibly being TRBD1 (5 bases). DNA of the CDR3: TGTGCCAGCAGAGGGACTCCGGATTCACCCCTCCACTTT. It specifies CASRGTPDSPLHF.